The rows below give T cell receptor beta chains drawn from one sample of a study of T cell repertoires in cytomegalovirus infection. TCRdb fed the reads into MiXCR, producing one record per CDR3 protein. The sample has 230,000 or so distinct CDR3 sequences, less than 50% seen once; the top ten hold 55% to 60%. Antigens of these TCRs are unknown. Sequenced material: CD8+ T cells from cultured PBMCs, taken from culture after CMV antigen stimulation. These receptors were obtained from a human donor in good health (CMV status not recorded). Some clones in this sample may be carry-over from other donors' samples. The CDR3 runs from the conserved cysteine through the conserved F or W. D genes are given only for firm matches. Rows may omit the clone size; those that give it use once, few, many or a size class.

j_call: TRBJ1-4
d_call: .
clone_size: .
v_call: TRBV19
cdr3_nt: TGTGCCAGTAGAAGTTCGATTGCAACTAATGAAAAACTGTTTTTT
cdr3_aa: CASRSSIATNEKLFF

j_call: TRBJ2-5
d_call: .
clone_size: many
v_call: TRBV5-1
cdr3_nt: TGCGCCAGCAGCCTTTCATCTGGCGTTGAGACCCAGTACTTC
cdr3_aa: CASSLSSGVETQYF

j_call: TRBJ2-1
d_call: TRBD2
clone_size: .
v_call: TRBV10-3
cdr3_nt: TGTGCCATCAGTGACCCTCTAGCGGGAAAAGCCAATGAGCAGTTCTTC
cdr3_aa: CAISDPLAGKANEQFF

j_call: TRBJ2-7
d_call: .
clone_size: .
v_call: TRBV11-3
cdr3_nt: TGTGCCAGCAGCTTCAGGGATTCCTACGAGCAGTACTTC
cdr3_aa: CASSFRDSYEQYF

j_call: TRBJ2-1
d_call: TRBD2
clone_size: .
v_call: TRBV7-6
cdr3_nt: TGTGTCAGCAGCTTACTAGCGGGGGGGTATAATGAGCAGTTCTTC
cdr3_aa: CVSSLLAGGYNEQFF

j_call: TRBJ1-5
d_call: .
clone_size: .
v_call: TRBV7-8
cdr3_nt: TGTGCCAGCAGCTTAGAGGGACTCCTCCAGCCCCAGCATTTT
cdr3_aa: CASSLEGLLQPQHF

j_call: TRBJ1-1
d_call: TRBD1
clone_size: .
v_call: TRBV28
cdr3_nt: TGTGCCAGCAGTTCTTTACCCGGGACAGGGGGAAGGACTGAAGCTTTCTTT
cdr3_aa: CASSSLPGTGGRTEAFF

j_call: TRBJ1-1
d_call: .
clone_size: few
v_call: TRBV7-9
cdr3_nt: TGTGCCAGCAGGGACAATTTAAACACTGAAGCTTTCTTT
cdr3_aa: CASRDNLNTEAFF

j_call: TRBJ1-6
d_call: .
clone_size: .
v_call: TRBV27
cdr3_nt: TGTGCCAGCAGTTTAGGGGAGGCGGGACCGACGAATTCACCCCTCCACTTT
cdr3_aa: CASSLGEAGPTNSPLHF

j_call: TRBJ2-3
d_call: TRBD1
clone_size: many
v_call: TRBV7-3
cdr3_nt: TGTGCCAGCAGCCCAAAAGGACAGGGAATTACTAGCACAGATACGCAGTATTTT
cdr3_aa: CASSPKGQGITSTDTQYF

j_call: TRBJ2-2
d_call: .
clone_size: once
v_call: TRBV15
cdr3_nt: TGTGCCACCAGAGGCGGAAACACCGGGGAGCTGTTTTTT
cdr3_aa: CATRGGNTGELFF

j_call: TRBJ1-3
d_call: TRBD1
clone_size: few
v_call: TRBV11-2
cdr3_nt: TGTGCCAGCAGCTCCCGGACAGGGGGAAACACCATATATTTT
cdr3_aa: CASSSRTGGNTIYF

j_call: TRBJ2-7
d_call: TRBD2
clone_size: .
v_call: TRBV15
cdr3_nt: TGTGCCACCAGCAGAGATATTGGCGGGAGGTTCTCCTACGAGCAGTACTTC
cdr3_aa: CATSRDIGGRFSYEQYF

j_call: TRBJ1-2
d_call: .
clone_size: many
v_call: TRBV20-1
cdr3_nt: TGCAGGGTCAGCGGCAAAGGAGAGGGCTACACCTTC
cdr3_aa: CRVSGKGEGYTF

j_call: TRBJ1-3
d_call: .
clone_size: .
v_call: TRBV7-9
cdr3_nt: TGTGCCAGCAGCTCCTGGTCTGGAAACACCATATATTTT
cdr3_aa: CASSSWSGNTIYF

j_call: TRBJ1-3
d_call: .
clone_size: few
v_call: TRBV28
cdr3_nt: TGTGCCAGCAGTTTTGAAAACTCTGGAAACACCATATATTTT
cdr3_aa: CASSFENSGNTIYF

j_call: TRBJ1-1
d_call: .
clone_size: few
v_call: TRBV12-3/TRBV12-4
cdr3_nt: TGTGCCAGCAGTTCCCGGAAGGTCAACACTGAAGCTTTCTTT
cdr3_aa: CASSSRKVNTEAFF

j_call: TRBJ2-1
d_call: TRBD2
clone_size: .
v_call: TRBV9
cdr3_nt: TGTGCCAGCAACGCCCCCGGGACTAGCGGCAATGAGCAGTTCTTC
cdr3_aa: CASNAPGTSGNEQFF

j_call: TRBJ2-6
d_call: .
clone_size: .
v_call: TRBV7-9
cdr3_nt: TGTGCCAGCAGCCGAGCTGGGGACGATTCTGGGGCCAACGTCCTGACTTTC
cdr3_aa: CASSRAGDDSGANVLTF

j_call: TRBJ2-1
d_call: TRBD2
clone_size: .
v_call: TRBV19
cdr3_nt: TGTGCCAGTAGTATAGGTGGAGGGACTAGCGGGAGAGGGGACAATGAGCAGTTCTTC
cdr3_aa: CASSIGGGTSGRGDNEQFF

j_call: TRBJ2-1
d_call: .
clone_size: .
v_call: TRBV2
cdr3_nt: TGTGCCAGCCTAGTTCCTACCTACAATGAGCAGTTCTTC
cdr3_aa: CASLVPTYNEQFF

j_call: TRBJ2-1
d_call: TRBD2
clone_size: many
v_call: TRBV7-6
cdr3_nt: TGTGCCAGCAGCCCCCCGGGACTAGCGGGACCTCGTGCAGAGCAGTTCTTC
cdr3_aa: CASSPPGLAGPRAEQFF

j_call: TRBJ1-2
d_call: TRBD1
clone_size: .
v_call: TRBV6-5
cdr3_nt: TGTGCCAGCAGTTACTCGGGACAGGGACACTATGGCTACACCTTC
cdr3_aa: CASSYSGQGHYGYTF

j_call: TRBJ2-7
d_call: TRBD2
clone_size: .
v_call: TRBV25-1
cdr3_nt: TGTGCCAGCAGTGGAAGACTAGCGCCTCTCTACGAGCAGTACTTC
cdr3_aa: CASSGRLAPLYEQYF

j_call: TRBJ1-6
d_call: TRBD1
clone_size: .
v_call: TRBV3-1
cdr3_nt: TGTGCCAGCAGCCAAGATCACCAGGGGGGAGGACCCCTCCACTTT
cdr3_aa: CASSQDHQGGGPLHF

j_call: TRBJ2-7
d_call: .
clone_size: few
v_call: TRBV5-6
cdr3_nt: TGTGCCAGCAGCTGGACCCAGGAGCAGTACTTC
cdr3_aa: CASSWTQEQYF

j_call: TRBJ2-1
d_call: TRBD2
clone_size: .
v_call: TRBV5-4
cdr3_nt: TGTGCCAGCAGCCCCGAGGTAGCGGGAGGGTTAGGTGAGCAGTTCTTC
cdr3_aa: CASSPEVAGGLGEQFF

j_call: TRBJ1-1
d_call: .
clone_size: few
v_call: TRBV28
cdr3_nt: TGTGCCAGCAGTTTAAAAGCGGGATTGAACACTGAAGCTTTCTTT
cdr3_aa: CASSLKAGLNTEAFF

j_call: TRBJ2-1
d_call: .
clone_size: few
v_call: TRBV7-2
cdr3_nt: TGTGCCAGCATCCTTAGAAAAGGGTTTGAGCAGTTCTTC
cdr3_aa: CASILRKGFEQFF

j_call: TRBJ2-2
d_call: .
clone_size: many
v_call: TRBV7-9
cdr3_nt: TGTGCCAGCAGCTTAAACGGGGGGAACACCGGGGAGCTGTTTTTT
cdr3_aa: CASSLNGGNTGELFF

j_call: TRBJ2-7
d_call: TRBD2
clone_size: .
v_call: TRBV27
cdr3_nt: TGTGCCAGCAGCTTAACTAGCGGAAACCTCTACGAGCAGTACTTC
cdr3_aa: CASSLTSGNLYEQYF

j_call: TRBJ2-5
d_call: TRBD1
clone_size: few
v_call: TRBV27
cdr3_nt: TGTGCCAGCAGTCTCCGGGACAGGAGAGGAGAGACCCAGTACTTC
cdr3_aa: CASSLRDRRGETQYF

j_call: TRBJ2-3
d_call: .
clone_size: .
v_call: TRBV27
cdr3_nt: TGTGCCAGCAGTACGGACAACCCACCCGACACAGATACGCAGTATTTT
cdr3_aa: CASSTDNPPDTDTQYF

j_call: TRBJ2-5
d_call: .
clone_size: .
v_call: TRBV18
cdr3_nt: TGTGCCAGCTCACCACCTAGAGAGACCCAGTACTTC
cdr3_aa: CASSPPRETQYF

j_call: TRBJ2-7
d_call: TRBD2
clone_size: few
v_call: TRBV20-1
cdr3_nt: TGCAGTGCTCCCGGGACTAGAGGCCACGAGCAGTACTTC
cdr3_aa: CSAPGTRGHEQYF

j_call: TRBJ1-1
d_call: TRBD1
clone_size: few
v_call: TRBV27
cdr3_nt: TGTGCCAGCAGGCAGGGGGGCACTGAAGCTTTCTTT
cdr3_aa: CASRQGGTEAFF

j_call: TRBJ2-1
d_call: TRBD2
clone_size: .
v_call: TRBV27
cdr3_nt: TGTGCCAGCAGTACCCCATGGACTAGCGCCGAGCAGTTCTTC
cdr3_aa: CASSTPWTSAEQFF

j_call: TRBJ2-7
d_call: TRBD1
clone_size: few
v_call: TRBV2
cdr3_nt: TGTGCCAGCAGTAGTAACAGGGGTCTCTACGAGCAGTACTTC
cdr3_aa: CASSSNRGLYEQYF

j_call: TRBJ2-2
d_call: TRBD1
clone_size: .
v_call: TRBV27
cdr3_nt: TGTGCCAGCAGTTTTTCGACAGGGGAGGTCACCGGGGAGCTGTTTTTT
cdr3_aa: CASSFSTGEVTGELFF

j_call: TRBJ2-1
d_call: TRBD2
clone_size: once
v_call: TRBV20-1
cdr3_nt: TGCAGTGCTCCCCGGGGGGGCCACTACAATGAGCAGTTCTTC
cdr3_aa: CSAPRGGHYNEQFF

j_call: TRBJ2-7
d_call: TRBD1
clone_size: .
v_call: TRBV27
cdr3_nt: TGTGCCAGCAGTTCACCCGGACAGGGGTGGTACGAGCAGTACTTC
cdr3_aa: CASSSPGQGWYEQYF

j_call: TRBJ2-5
d_call: .
clone_size: .
v_call: TRBV29-1
cdr3_nt: TGCAGCGTTGAAGAAGACCTAAGGTCGGAGACCCAGTACTTC
cdr3_aa: CSVEEDLRSETQYF

j_call: TRBJ2-7
d_call: .
clone_size: .
v_call: TRBV29-1
cdr3_nt: TGCAGCGCCCTCGAAAAAAGTCTGCAGTACTTC
cdr3_aa: CSALEKSLQYF

j_call: TRBJ2-1
d_call: TRBD2
clone_size: medium-sized
v_call: TRBV7-7
cdr3_nt: TGTGCTAGCAGCTCTGGACTAGCGGGATCCTACAATGAGCAGTTCTTC
cdr3_aa: CASSSGLAGSYNEQFF

j_call: TRBJ2-2
d_call: .
clone_size: few
v_call: TRBV11-3
cdr3_nt: TGTGCCAGCAGGGCACAGGGAACTGGGGAGCTGTTTTTT
cdr3_aa: CASRAQGTGELFF

j_call: TRBJ2-7
d_call: TRBD2
clone_size: .
v_call: TRBV7-9
cdr3_nt: TGTGCCAGCAGCTTAGCGGGGGGCACTAGCGGATTCTACGAGCAGTACTTC
cdr3_aa: CASSLAGGTSGFYEQYF

j_call: TRBJ1-1
d_call: TRBD1
clone_size: many
v_call: TRBV7-8
cdr3_nt: TGTGCCAGCAGCTCCGCACAGGGGAAGAACACTGAAGCTTTCTTT
cdr3_aa: CASSSAQGKNTEAFF

j_call: TRBJ2-3
d_call: TRBD2
clone_size: many
v_call: TRBV7-8
cdr3_nt: TGTGCCAGCAGCTTAGTTCCTCTAGCGGGACCAGATACGCAGTATTTT
cdr3_aa: CASSLVPLAGPDTQYF

j_call: TRBJ1-5
d_call: .
clone_size: .
v_call: TRBV7-6
cdr3_nt: TGTGCCAGCAGCTTAGGTCCTGACGGTCAGCCCCAGCATTTT
cdr3_aa: CASSLGPDGQPQHF

j_call: TRBJ2-7
d_call: .
clone_size: few
v_call: TRBV27
cdr3_nt: TGTGCCAGCAGTTCGGGACTCATCAACCTCGAGCAGTACTTC
cdr3_aa: CASSSGLINLEQYF

j_call: TRBJ2-4
d_call: TRBD1
clone_size: few
v_call: TRBV12-3/TRBV12-4
cdr3_nt: TGTGCCAGCAGTCCACACAGGGGGGAGGCCAAAAACATTCAGTACTTC
cdr3_aa: CASSPHRGEAKNIQYF

j_call: TRBJ2-5
d_call: TRBD1
clone_size: .
v_call: TRBV15
cdr3_nt: TGTGCCAGCTCCCGGGACAGATCCCAAGAGACCCAGTACTTC
cdr3_aa: CASSRDRSQETQYF